Listed below are T cell receptor beta chains from one sample, sequenced in a study of identical twins. TCRdb used MiXCR to reprocess the 5' RACE reads, holding one entry per CDR3 protein. This sample has about 720,000 distinct CDR3 sequences, with roughly 20% found just once. These data also formed part of another study, on T cells expressing NK-cell markers.

The sample consisted of PBMCs. The receptor source for this set is a woman younger than 30 in good health. Each CDR3 is given with its conserved first and last residue. Each record gives: clone size, J gene, V gene, D gene, CDR3 protein, CDR3 DNA. The D gene is left open where the match is weak. Where a row states a size, it is once, few, many or the class of an expanded clone; other rows omit it.

size: few
J: TRBJ2-2
V: TRBV2
D: NA
CDR3: CASRGYSAGELFF
DNA: TGTGCCAGCAGAGGTTACAGTGCCGGGGAGCTGTTTTTT

size: few
J: TRBJ1-2
V: TRBV12-3/TRBV12-4
D: NA
CDR3: CASSLQGRAYGYTF
DNA: TGTGCCAGCAGTTTACAGGGCAGGGCCTATGGCTACACCTTC

size: few
J: TRBJ1-5
V: TRBV14
D: TRBD1
CDR3: CASSRDSPNQPQHF
DNA: TGTGCCAGCAGCCGGGACAGCCCTAATCAGCCCCAGCATTTT

size: NA
J: TRBJ2-3
V: TRBV7-8
D: TRBD2
CDR3: CASSPPERELDTQYF
DNA: TGTGCCAGCAGCCCCCCCGAGCGGGAGTTAGATACGCAGTATTTT

size: NA
J: TRBJ2-7
V: TRBV3-1
D: NA
CDR3: CASGQYLRDEQYF
DNA: TGTGCCAGCGGCCAATACCTGAGGGACGAGCAGTACTTC

size: few
J: TRBJ2-5
V: TRBV5-1
D: NA
CDR3: CASSLDGPQSETYF
DNA: TGCGCCAGCAGCTTGGATGGACCACAAAGCGAGACCTACTTC

size: few
J: TRBJ2-1
V: TRBV5-1
D: NA
CDR3: CASSPQGGYNEQFF
DNA: TGCGCCAGCAGCCCCCAGGGAGGCTACAATGAGCAGTTCTTC

size: few
J: TRBJ2-7
V: TRBV20-1
D: TRBD2
CDR3: CSGGTSGREYEQYF
DNA: TGCAGCGGCGGGACTAGCGGGAGGGAGTACGAGCAGTACTTC

size: many
J: TRBJ1-1
V: TRBV7-9
D: NA
CDR3: CASSPPAGNAFTEAFF
DNA: TGTGCCAGCAGCCCCCCGGCAGGTAACGCATTCACTGAAGCTTTCTTT

size: few
J: TRBJ1-2
V: TRBV12-3/TRBV12-4
D: TRBD1
CDR3: CASSWTGSTNYGYTF
DNA: TGTGCCAGCAGTTGGACAGGGTCGACGAACTATGGCTACACCTTC

size: few
J: TRBJ2-7
V: TRBV5-1
D: TRBD1
CDR3: CASSLAQGAGEQYF
DNA: TGCGCCAGCAGCTTGGCACAGGGGGCCGGCGAGCAGTACTTC

size: NA
J: TRBJ2-2
V: TRBV5-1
D: NA
CDR3: CASSFGRSNTGELFF
DNA: TGCGCCAGCAGCTTTGGGCGTTCGAACACCGGGGAGCTGTTTTTT

size: NA
J: TRBJ2-7
V: TRBV5-1
D: TRBD2
CDR3: CASSDGLAGVDEQYF
DNA: TGCGCCAGCAGCGACGGACTAGCGGGAGTGGACGAGCAGTACTTC

size: NA
J: TRBJ2-1
V: TRBV6-2/TRBV6-3
D: NA
CDR3: CASRRGPSGFSYNEQFF
DNA: TGTGCCAGCAGGCGTGGACCCTCGGGGTTCTCCTACAATGAGCAGTTCTTC

size: few
J: TRBJ1-2
V: TRBV5-1
D: NA
CDR3: CASSPEGGSEGYTF
DNA: TGCGCCAGCAGCCCGGAGGGGGGTAGCGAAGGCTACACCTTC

size: NA
J: TRBJ1-1
V: TRBV20-1
D: NA
CDR3: CSATPTYGGTEAFF
DNA: TGCAGTGCTACCCCCACCTACGGGGGCACTGAAGCTTTCTTT

size: few
J: TRBJ2-7
V: TRBV20-1
D: NA
CDR3: CSAGNGLTYEQYF
DNA: TGCAGTGCTGGGAATGGACTAACCTACGAGCAGTACTTC

size: NA
J: TRBJ2-7
V: TRBV20-1
D: NA
CDR3: CSATDVSEPRYEQYF
DNA: TGCAGTGCTACCGATGTTTCCGAGCCGCGCTACGAGCAGTACTTC

size: NA
J: TRBJ2-3
V: TRBV5-1
D: TRBD2
CDR3: CASSSRTSPDTQYF
DNA: TGCGCCAGCAGCTCTCGGACTAGCCCTGATACGCAGTATTTT

size: NA
J: TRBJ1-2
V: TRBV10-3
D: NA
CDR3: CAISDSNYGYTF
DNA: TGTGCCATCAGTGACAGTAACTATGGCTACACCTTC

size: NA
J: TRBJ2-5
V: TRBV20-1
D: TRBD2
CDR3: CSGTSGSTVETQYF
DNA: TGCAGCGGGACTAGCGGGAGTACTGTCGAGACCCAGTACTTC

size: NA
J: TRBJ2-6
V: TRBV6-2/TRBV6-3
D: NA
CDR3: CASRPPGSGANVLTF
DNA: TGTGCCAGCAGGCCTCCCGGCTCTGGGGCCAACGTCCTGACTTTC

size: NA
J: TRBJ1-4
V: TRBV5-1
D: NA
CDR3: CASSPTPGLGIEKLFF
DNA: TGCGCCAGCAGCCCGACCCCCGGCCTCGGAATTGAAAAACTGTTTTTT